Each of the 3 T cell receptor beta chains below was sequenced from the same sample in a study of cytotoxic CD8 clonotypes in ibrutinib-treated CLL. Libraries were prepared by immunoSEQ multiplex PCR; TCRdb keeps only in-frame clonotypes and omits some of them. The data show more than 150,000 clones, over 60% seen once. The material was PBMCs, obtained after 24 months of ibrutinib treatment. These receptors all stem from a human donor with chronic lymphocytic leukemia.

The genes are TRBV18 and TRBJ2-7; 7 nucleotides match TRBD1. Germline V gene sequence: CDR1 KGHSH, CDR2 LQKENI. Germline trimming cut 2 bases from V and 6 bases from J; bases unmatched to any gene: 1. This CDR3 is 12 amino acids long. The CDR3 loop reads CASSPGQVEQYF. The CDR3 DNA sequence: TGTGCCAGCTCACCAGGACAGGTCGAGCAGTACTTC.

DNA for the CDR3: TGCGCCAGCAGACCCGGGACTAGCGGGTCCCAAGAGACCCAGTACTTC. Amino acids: CASRPGTSGSQETQYF. The V gene is TRBV5-1, the J gene TRBJ2-5; 12 nucleotides agree with TRBD2. The CDR3 totals 16 residues. Germline values: CDR1 SGHRS, CDR2 YFSETQ. The trim removed 5 bases at V and 1 base at J, leaving 6 bases unmatched.

The chain uses TRBV18 and TRBJ2-7; D perhaps matches TRBD1 (5 bases). The V and J ends lost 0 bases and 3 bases respectively, with 9 bases between them. This CDR3 region has 14 residues. CDR1 and CDR2 from the germline V gene are KGHSH and LQKENI. The CDR3 is CASSPPTDNYEQYF. The CDR3 DNA sequence: TGTGCCAGCTCACCACCTACGGACAACTACGAGCAGTACTTC.